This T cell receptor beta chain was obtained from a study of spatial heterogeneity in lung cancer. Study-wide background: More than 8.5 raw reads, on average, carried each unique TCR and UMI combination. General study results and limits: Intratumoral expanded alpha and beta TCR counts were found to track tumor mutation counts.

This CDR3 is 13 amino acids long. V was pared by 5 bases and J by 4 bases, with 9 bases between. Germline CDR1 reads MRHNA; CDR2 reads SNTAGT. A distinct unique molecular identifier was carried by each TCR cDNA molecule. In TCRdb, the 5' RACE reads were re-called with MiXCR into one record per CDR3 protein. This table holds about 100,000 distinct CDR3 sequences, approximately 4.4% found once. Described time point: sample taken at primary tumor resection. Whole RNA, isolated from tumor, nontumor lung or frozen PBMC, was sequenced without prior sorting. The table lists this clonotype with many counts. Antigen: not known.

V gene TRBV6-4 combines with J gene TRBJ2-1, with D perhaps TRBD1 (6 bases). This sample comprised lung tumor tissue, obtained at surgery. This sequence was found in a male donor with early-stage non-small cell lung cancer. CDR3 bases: TGTGCCAGCAGTACTGGACAGTACAATGAGCAGTTCTTC. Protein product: CASSTGQYNEQFF.